These T cell receptor beta chains were read from a single sample in a study of blood T cell repertoires in COVID-19. TCRdb's table, derived via immunoSEQ multiplex PCR, lists solely in-frame clones and lacks some. The data hold under 300,000 clones, with roughly 88% observed a single time. Sequenced input: peripheral blood. The receptors derive from a woman younger than 45 with acute or convalescent COVID-19. Both conserved end residues are part of each CDR3. Fields, in order: J gene, V gene, D gene, clone size, CDR3 DNA, CDR3 protein. A D gene is named only where the DNA matches it firmly. The size of a clone is reported for some rows only, either as once, few or many, or as a class for expanded clones.

j_call: TRBJ2-7
v_call: TRBV11-2
d_call: .
clone_size: .
cdr3_nt: TGTGCCAGCAGCCCCTACCCAGGCTCCTACGAGCAGTACTTC
cdr3_aa: CASSPYPGSYEQYF

j_call: TRBJ2-7
v_call: TRBV10-3
d_call: TRBD2
clone_size: .
cdr3_nt: TGTGCCATCAGGTCCGGGACTAGCGGGAACTACGAGCAGTACTTC
cdr3_aa: CAIRSGTSGNYEQYF

j_call: TRBJ1-2
v_call: TRBV25-1
d_call: .
clone_size: .
cdr3_nt: TGTGCCAGCAGTGAATTCCCCTTCAACTATGGCTACACCTTC
cdr3_aa: CASSEFPFNYGYTF

j_call: TRBJ1-3
v_call: TRBV3-1/TRBV3-2
d_call: TRBD1
clone_size: .
cdr3_nt: TGTGCCAGCAGCCGGAGCAGGGGGCGCGAAAACACCATATATTTT
cdr3_aa: CASSRSRGRENTIYF

j_call: TRBJ2-1
v_call: TRBV19
d_call: TRBD2
clone_size: .
cdr3_nt: TGTGCCAGCCGACTAGCGGGAGGGCCCAACAATGAGCAGTTCTTC
cdr3_aa: CASRLAGGPNNEQFF

j_call: TRBJ1-1
v_call: TRBV5-6
d_call: .
clone_size: .
cdr3_nt: TGTGCCAGCAGCTTGTGGGGGGGCAACACTGAAGCTTTCTTT
cdr3_aa: CASSLWGGNTEAFF

j_call: TRBJ1-3
v_call: TRBV9
d_call: .
clone_size: .
cdr3_nt: TGTGCCAGCAGGTCAGGGTCCGACTCTGGAAACACCATATATTTT
cdr3_aa: CASRSGSDSGNTIYF

j_call: TRBJ2-7
v_call: TRBV30
d_call: .
clone_size: .
cdr3_nt: TGTGCCTGGAGTGTTACGGGATACGAGCAGTACTTC
cdr3_aa: CAWSVTGYEQYF

j_call: TRBJ2-7
v_call: TRBV11-2
d_call: TRBD2
clone_size: .
cdr3_nt: TGTGCCAGCAGCTTTGGAGCGGGAGTGTACGAGCAGTACTTC
cdr3_aa: CASSFGAGVYEQYF

j_call: TRBJ2-7
v_call: TRBV14
d_call: .
clone_size: once
cdr3_nt: TGTGCCAGCAGCCAAGATTTGGGGGCTCTAGACGAGCAGTACTTC
cdr3_aa: CASSQDLGALDEQYF

j_call: TRBJ1-1
v_call: TRBV9
d_call: .
clone_size: once
cdr3_nt: TGTGCCAGCAGCGACGACGGGGGTTTTGGCACTGAAGCTTTCTTT
cdr3_aa: CASSDDGGFGTEAFF

j_call: TRBJ2-5
v_call: TRBV6-1
d_call: TRBD2
clone_size: .
cdr3_nt: TGTGCCAGCAGTGAATTTATGGGAGGGAACCAAGAGACCCAGTACTTC
cdr3_aa: CASSEFMGGNQETQYF

j_call: TRBJ2-3
v_call: TRBV6-5
d_call: TRBD2
clone_size: few
cdr3_nt: TGTGCCAGCAGCCCGGGGGGACCTAGCACAGATACGCAGTATTTT
cdr3_aa: CASSPGGPSTDTQYF

j_call: TRBJ2-4
v_call: TRBV25-1
d_call: .
clone_size: .
cdr3_nt: TGTGCCAGCAGTGAGGGTGAGGGCAATAAAAACATTCAGTACTTC
cdr3_aa: CASSEGEGNKNIQYF

j_call: TRBJ1-1
v_call: TRBV3-1/TRBV3-2
d_call: .
clone_size: .
cdr3_nt: TGTGCCAGCATCCTGAGGGGAGGTAAGGCTGAAGCTTTCTTT
cdr3_aa: CASILRGGKAEAFF

j_call: TRBJ2-1
v_call: TRBV6-5
d_call: .
clone_size: once
cdr3_nt: TGTGCCAGCAGTTACTCATGGGAGGATTACAATGAGCAGTTCTTC
cdr3_aa: CASSYSWEDYNEQFF